This T cell receptor (beta chain) was identified in a study of neurological immune-mediated disorders. At the level of the study: Relapsing-remitting disease affected roughly 30, and secondary progressive 3, of roughly 34 multiple sclerosis patients. The study, taken as a whole, reports: Falling below healthy controls, multiple sclerosis showed the least TCR clonal expansion, while HTLV-1-associated myelopathy showed the most. No sharing of CDR3 amino acid sequences was observed among expanded clones across subjects, suggesting private repertoires in all groups.

In its sample, this clonotype was seen many times. Its cognate antigen is unknown. cDNA was made by 5'RACE with 10-nucleotide random UMIs. TCRdb analysed the 5' RACE reads with MiXCR anew, one entry per CDR3 protein. The data show 65,000 to 75,000 distinct CDR3 sequences, roughly 5% seen once. This CDR3 contains 14 residues. Trimming took off 4 bases at V and 2 bases at J, with 9 bases between the two ends. Germline CDR1 and CDR2: ENHRY and SYGVKD. Sequencing was performed on PBMCs. This sequence originates from a human donor with multiple sclerosis. The donor label of this sample is uncertain. The rearrangement links TRBV10-3 to TRBJ1-5; D unresolved. CDR3 DNA sequence: TGTGCCATCAGTGTGAGTGGAGGCAATCAGCCCCAGCATTTT. Its protein is CAISVSGGNQPQHF.